The clone carrying this T cell receptor beta chain was detected only a few times. Original data processing: Scientists estimated how many nucleated cells there were by amplifying reference gene primers. Sequencing was performed with immunoSEQ multiplex PCR; in TCRdb, only in-frame clones are kept and a portion is missing. The DNA gave D and trimming, while V, J and clone size come from that table. The table shows some 110,000 clones, with 70% to 80% occurring only once. This sample stems from a study of blood T cell repertoires in COVID-19. In the study overall: COVID-19 samples, acute and convalescent, were from the United States, Italy and Spain. PBMCs, B-cell-depleted T cells, or T cells provided the cDNA or gDNA that made up the material.

Germline-derived CDR1 and CDR2 are GTSNPN and SVGIG (reference sequence). The CDR3 runs 13 residues. The J segment lost 5 bases and the V segment lost 6 bases, leaving 8 bases of the junction unmatched. This clonotype originated in a man in his fifties with acute or convalescent COVID-19. This chain joins TRBV30 and TRBJ1-2; 8 nucleotides line up with TRBD1. Sequences were obtained from peripheral blood. The CDR3 region is CACHRDRPYGYTF. The CDR3 DNA is TGTGCCTGCCACCGGGACAGGCCTTATGGCTACACCTTC.